This TCR beta chain was observed in a study of cytotoxic CD8 clonotypes in ibrutinib-treated CLL. Study-wide findings and caveats: Contraction or stability on treatment was seen for public clonotypes, which were uncommon.

The table lists this clone with a count of one. Its cognate antigen is unknown. This CDR3 region has 15 residues. Germline-derived CDR1 and CDR2 are MRHNA and SNTAGT. The junction had 7 bases not matched to a gene; V was cut back by 4 bases and J by 4 bases. Deep sequencing aimed at 1 in 200,000 to 1 in 1 million T cells' resolution. Produced via immunoSEQ multiplex PCR; TCRdb's table is partial and in-frame only. This table has 160,000 or so clones, approximately 90% appearing once. Sequenced material: PBMCs, taken at disease progression, from a patient treated with ibrutinib. J is TRBJ2-1 and V is TRBV6-4; 7 positions agree with TRBD2. The receptor's source is a human donor with chronic lymphocytic leukemia. The CDR3 DNA reads TGTGCCAGCAGTGGTTCGGCTAGCGGTTACAATGAGCAGTTCTTC. This gives the protein CASSGSASGYNEQFF.